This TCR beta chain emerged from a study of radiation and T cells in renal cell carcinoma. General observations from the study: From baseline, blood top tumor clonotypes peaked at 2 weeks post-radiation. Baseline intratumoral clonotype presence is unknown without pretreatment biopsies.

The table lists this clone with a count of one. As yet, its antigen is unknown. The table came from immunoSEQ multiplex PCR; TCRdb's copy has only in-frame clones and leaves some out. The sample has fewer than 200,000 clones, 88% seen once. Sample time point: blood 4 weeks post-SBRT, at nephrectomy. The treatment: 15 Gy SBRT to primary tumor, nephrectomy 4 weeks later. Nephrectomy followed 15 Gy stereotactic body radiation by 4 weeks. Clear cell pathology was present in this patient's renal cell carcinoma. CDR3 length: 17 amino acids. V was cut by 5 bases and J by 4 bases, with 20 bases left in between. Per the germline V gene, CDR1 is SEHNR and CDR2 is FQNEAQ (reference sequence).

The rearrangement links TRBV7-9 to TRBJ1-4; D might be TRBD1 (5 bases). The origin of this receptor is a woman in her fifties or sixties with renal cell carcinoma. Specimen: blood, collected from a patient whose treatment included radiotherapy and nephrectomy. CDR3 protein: CASSHPHGRQINEKLFF. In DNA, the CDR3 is TGTGCCAGCAGCCATCCCCACGGAAGACAGATTAATGAAAAACTGTTTTTT.